This T cell receptor (beta chain) stems from a study of cytomegalovirus exposure and HLA in healthy donors. On this clone itself: Its antigen is unidentified.

Generated by immunoSEQ multiplex PCR, the TCRdb table keeps only in-frame clones and is missing some. The data hold approximately 200,000 clones, with about 81% observed a single time. Study-wide findings and caveats: First-cohort TCR clusters were later found to tend to co-occur in the roughly 130 validation repertoires. Using the classifier, cytomegalovirus status was reportedly diagnosed with high specificity and sensitivity. The study designated over 150 TCR beta chains cytomegalovirus-associated.

Separation from the roughly 600-subject first cohort characterized the roughly 120-subject validation cohort, to which the donors belonged. The sequence was obtained from a woman aged 25 to 45 in good health and CMV-seronegative. What was sequenced was PBMCs.

This CDR3 is CAWRGPTGRTEAFF. The CDR3 nucleotides read TGTGCCTGGAGGGGGCCTACTGGTCGCACTGAAGCTTTCTTT. The chain recombines TRBV30 with TRBJ1-1; a possible D gene is TRBD1 (5 bases). CDR1 GTSNPN and CDR2 SVGIG come from the germline V gene (reference sequence). The length of the CDR3 is 14 residues. V was cut by 3 bases and J by 4 bases, with 15 bases left in between.